Listed here is a single T cell receptor (beta chain). What it recognizes is unknown. The source of the sample is a study of CD8+CD57+ T cells in acquired aplastic anemia. Study overall: An average of 3.2 ug of DNA was obtained from sorted CD4+ and CD8+ cells. Broader study findings: Overlapping CD8+ CDR3 repertoires of patients and controls contained roughly 29 shared sequences.

By flow cytometry, patients selected for sequencing had shown an expansion of CD8+CD57+ cells. As a group, the patients uniformly had severe acquired aplastic anemia. Patients had received no therapy at the time of blood sampling. TCR beta VDJ combinations and CDR3 sequences were profiled from genomic DNA. TCRdb re-called the reads with MiXCR, one entry per CDR3 protein. In the table there are 150,000 to 200,000 distinct CDR3 sequences, 48% of which are singletons. Germline V gene sequence: CDR1 KGHDR, CDR2 SFDVKD. V trimming: 8 bases; J trimming: 7 bases; junction bases outside the gene matches: 9. CDR3 length equals 14 residues.

The receptor was derived from a human donor with aplastic anemia. The chain uses TRBV24-1 and TRBJ1-2, with 10 nucleotides matching TRBD1. Sequencing was carried out using sorted CD4+, CD8+, or CD8+CD57+ T cells (not recorded which) from PBMCs. CDR3 nucleotides: TGTGCCACCACCCGGGGGACAGGGGAAGCTGGCTACACCTTC. It encodes CATTRGTGEAGYTF.